The clone carrying this T cell receptor beta chain was observed many times. Its antigen is not known. Hyperthyroidism patients were newly diagnosed, ill under 2 months, and aged 18 to 65 years. Patients were diagnosed from clinical symptoms, serum thyroxine, TRAb, thyroid ultrasound and orbital computed tomography. This entry comes from a study of Graves' ophthalmopathy and Graves' hyperthyroidism. Study-wide background: Samples of peripheral blood were obtained at initial diagnosis, prior to treatment of any kind. The study's findings and limits: Detected in blood as well were most expanded thyroid clonotypes with frequency above 0.001.

Amplification of the TCR beta CDR3 regions used RNA transcripts (as template). First-round RT-PCR relied on HTBI primers, and a second-round multiplex PCR came next. In TCRdb, the multiplex PCR reads were re-called with MiXCR into one record per CDR3 protein. The table lists 350,000 to 450,000 distinct CDR3 sequences, about 21% of them singletons. CDR3 length: 14 amino acids. The J segment lost 4 bases and the V segment lost 7 bases, leaving 6 bases of the junction unmatched. Germline V gene data show CDR1 as MDHEN and CDR2 as SYDVKM. Sequencing was performed on peripheral blood. The TCR originated in a woman aged 18-30 years with stable Graves' hyperthyroidism. This chain links TRBV28 with TRBJ2-7, with TRBD2 identical over 11 bases. The CDR3 nucleotides are TGTGCCAGCACTCGACTAGCGGGACTGTACGAGCAGTACTTC. Residues: CASTRLAGLYEQYF.